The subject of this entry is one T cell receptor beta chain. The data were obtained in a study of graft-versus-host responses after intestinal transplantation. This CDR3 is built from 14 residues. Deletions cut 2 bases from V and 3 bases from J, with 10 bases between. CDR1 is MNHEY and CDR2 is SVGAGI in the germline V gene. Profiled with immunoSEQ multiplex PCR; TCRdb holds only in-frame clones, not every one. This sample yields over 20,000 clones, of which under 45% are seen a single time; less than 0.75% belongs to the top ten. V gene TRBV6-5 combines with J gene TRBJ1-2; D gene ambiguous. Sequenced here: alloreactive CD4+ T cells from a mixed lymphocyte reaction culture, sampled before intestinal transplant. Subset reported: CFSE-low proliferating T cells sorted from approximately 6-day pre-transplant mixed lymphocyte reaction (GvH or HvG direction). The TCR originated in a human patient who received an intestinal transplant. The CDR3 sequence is CASSYPGIYYGYTF. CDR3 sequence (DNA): TGTGCCAGCAGTTACCCGGGGATTTACTATGGCTACACCTTC.